These T cell receptor beta chains were read from a single sample in a study of blood T cells in healthy people across ages. TCRdb recomputed calls from the 5' RACE reads with MiXCR, one row per CDR3 protein. The table shows around 650,000 distinct CDR3 sequences, with less than 40% occurring only once. The sequenced material came from blood. The source of these receptors is a woman of 80 years or more in good health. Both conserved end residues are part of each CDR3. Each record gives: J gene, clone size, V gene, D gene, CDR3 DNA, CDR3 protein. D genes are given only for firm matches. Clone sizes are given selectively: once, few, many, or a class where the clone is expanded.

J: TRBJ1-2
size: many
V: TRBV7-8
D: TRBD1
DNA: TGTGCCAGCAGCCCCGACAGGGCTTTAAACTATGGCTACACCTTC
CDR3: CASSPDRALNYGYTF

J: TRBJ2-3
size: NA
V: TRBV29-1
D: TRBD2
DNA: TGCAGTCGGACTAGCGGGAGGCCGTCAAATCCGCAGTATTTT
CDR3: CSRTSGRPSNPQYF

J: TRBJ1-1
size: few
V: TRBV11-2
D: NA
DNA: TGTGCCAGCAGCTTCGGGGGGGGACGGGGGAACACTGAAGCTTTCTTT
CDR3: CASSFGGGRGNTEAFF

J: TRBJ2-5
size: NA
V: TRBV25-1
D: TRBD1
DNA: TGTGCCAGCAGTGAATTGGGGACAGGCGAGACCCAGTACTTC
CDR3: CASSELGTGETQYF

J: TRBJ2-4
size: many
V: TRBV7-2
D: TRBD2
DNA: TGTGCCAGCAGCGGGGGGGGGAGCAGGAACATTCAGTACTTC
CDR3: CASSGGGSRNIQYF

J: TRBJ2-7
size: NA
V: TRBV5-6
D: NA
DNA: TGTGCCAGCAGCTCAGGTTGGCCCAACTCCTACGAGCAGTACTTC
CDR3: CASSSGWPNSYEQYF

J: TRBJ2-7
size: many
V: TRBV5-1
D: TRBD1
DNA: TGCGCCAGCAGCCCGGGACAGGGGATCTTCTACGAGCAGTACTTC
CDR3: CASSPGQGIFYEQYF

J: TRBJ1-1
size: many
V: TRBV7-9
D: NA
DNA: TGTGCCAGCAGGGACGGCACTGAAGCTTTCTTT
CDR3: CASRDGTEAFF

J: TRBJ1-5
size: NA
V: TRBV20-1
D: NA
DNA: TGCAGTGCTAATAGGGGTATCAATCAGCCCCAGCATTTT
CDR3: CSANRGINQPQHF

J: TRBJ2-7
size: few
V: TRBV6-1
D: NA
DNA: TGTGCCAGCAGTGATGCCGGGACACCCCCTTACGAGCAGTACTTC
CDR3: CASSDAGTPPYEQYF

J: TRBJ2-6
size: once
V: TRBV11-1
D: NA
DNA: TGTGCCAGCAGTTTTCAACAGAGCTCTGGGGCCAACGTCCTGACTTTC
CDR3: CASSFQQSSGANVLTF

J: TRBJ2-5
size: few
V: TRBV5-1
D: NA
DNA: TGCGCCAGCAGCTTGTATAACAAGGGGCACCAAGAGACCCAGTACTTC
CDR3: CASSLYNKGHQETQYF

J: TRBJ2-7
size: NA
V: TRBV7-2
D: NA
DNA: TGTGCCAGCAGCTTAGCGCTAGCCGGCCCCTACGAGCAGTACTTC
CDR3: CASSLALAGPYEQYF

J: TRBJ1-4
size: NA
V: TRBV7-6
D: NA
DNA: TGTGCCAGCAGCCCCCTGGCAGGGGCGAATGAAAAACTGTTTTTT
CDR3: CASSPLAGANEKLFF

J: TRBJ2-3
size: once
V: TRBV20-1
D: NA
DNA: TGCAGTGCTAGAGATCCCCCCGGTAGCACAGATACGCAGTATTTT
CDR3: CSARDPPGSTDTQYF

J: TRBJ2-7
size: many
V: TRBV6-1
D: NA
DNA: TGTGCCAGCAGTGCGGTAGGGGGGCGGGGCGAGCAGTACTTC
CDR3: CASSAVGGRGEQYF

J: TRBJ2-7
size: few
V: TRBV5-1
D: TRBD1
DNA: TGCGCCAGCAGCTGGGGGGACAGGTTGAGCGAGCAGTACTTC
CDR3: CASSWGDRLSEQYF

J: TRBJ2-5
size: many
V: TRBV2
D: TRBD2
DNA: TGTGCCAGCACCCTTGGGACTAGCGGGGGCCAAGAGACCCAGTACTTC
CDR3: CASTLGTSGGQETQYF

J: TRBJ1-2
size: NA
V: TRBV5-1
D: TRBD1
DNA: TGCGCCAGCAGCCGGGACAGGGTGCGAGGCGGCTACACCTTC
CDR3: CASSRDRVRGGYTF

J: TRBJ1-1
size: NA
V: TRBV2
D: NA
DNA: TGTGCCAGCAGCGAAGAACGAATGGGCACTGAAGCTTTCTTT
CDR3: CASSEERMGTEAFF

J: TRBJ1-1
size: NA
V: TRBV7-9
D: NA
DNA: TGTGCCAGCAGCTTAGATATCCTAAACTCGAACACTGAAGCTTTCTTT
CDR3: CASSLDILNSNTEAFF

J: TRBJ1-1
size: NA
V: TRBV18
D: NA
DNA: TGTGCCAGCTCACCGCAGGAAAAAAATTCGGCTTTCTTT
CDR3: CASSPQEKNSAFF